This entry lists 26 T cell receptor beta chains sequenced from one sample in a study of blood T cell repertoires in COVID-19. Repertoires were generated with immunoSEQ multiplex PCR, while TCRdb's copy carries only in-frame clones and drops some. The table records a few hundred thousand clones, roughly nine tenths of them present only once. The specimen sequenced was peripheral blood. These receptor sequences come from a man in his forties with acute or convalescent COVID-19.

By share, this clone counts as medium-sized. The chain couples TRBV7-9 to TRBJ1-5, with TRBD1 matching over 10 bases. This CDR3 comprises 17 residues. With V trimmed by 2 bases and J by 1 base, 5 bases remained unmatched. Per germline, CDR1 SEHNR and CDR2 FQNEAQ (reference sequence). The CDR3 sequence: CASSLNQDRGSNQPQHF. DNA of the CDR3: TGTGCCAGCAGCTTAAATCAGGACAGGGGGAGCAATCAGCCCCAGCATTTT. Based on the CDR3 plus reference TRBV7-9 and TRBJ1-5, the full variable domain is DTGVSQNPRHKITKRGQNVTFRCDPISEHNRLYWYRQTLGQGPEFLTYFQNEAQLEKSRLLSDRFSAERPKGSFSTLEIQRTEQGDSAMYLCASSLNQDRGSNQPQHFGDGTRLSIL.

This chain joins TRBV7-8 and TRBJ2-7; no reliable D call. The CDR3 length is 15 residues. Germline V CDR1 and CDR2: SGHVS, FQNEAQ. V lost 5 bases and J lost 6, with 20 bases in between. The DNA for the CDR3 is TGTGCCAGCAGCCCATCGCGGCAGATGAGAAGCGAGCAGTACTTC. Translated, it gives CASSPSRQMRSEQYF.

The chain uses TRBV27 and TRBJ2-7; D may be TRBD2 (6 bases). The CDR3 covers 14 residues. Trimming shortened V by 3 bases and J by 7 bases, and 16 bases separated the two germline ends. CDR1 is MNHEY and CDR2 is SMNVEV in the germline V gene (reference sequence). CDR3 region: CASSLGSPSGEQYF. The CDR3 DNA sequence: TGTGCCAGCAGTTTGGGGTCCCCAAGCGGGGAGCAGTACTTC.

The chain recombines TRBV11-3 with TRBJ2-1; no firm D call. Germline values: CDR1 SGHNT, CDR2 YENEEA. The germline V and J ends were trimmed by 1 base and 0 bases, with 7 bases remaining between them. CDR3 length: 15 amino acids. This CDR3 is CASSLASSSYNEQFF. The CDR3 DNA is TGTGCCAGCAGCTTAGCTTCGAGCTCCTACAATGAGCAGTTCTTC.

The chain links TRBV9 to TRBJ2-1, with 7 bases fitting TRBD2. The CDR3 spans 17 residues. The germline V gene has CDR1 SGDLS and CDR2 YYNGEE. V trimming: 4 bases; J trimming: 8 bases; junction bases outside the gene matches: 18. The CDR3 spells CASSPQGGGSFSDEQFF. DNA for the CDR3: TGTGCCAGCAGCCCCCAGGGCGGGGGATCTTTTAGCGATGAGCAGTTCTTC.

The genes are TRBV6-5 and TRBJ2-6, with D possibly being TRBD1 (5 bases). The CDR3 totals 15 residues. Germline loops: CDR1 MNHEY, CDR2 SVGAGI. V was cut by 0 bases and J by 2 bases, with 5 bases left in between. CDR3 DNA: TGTGCCAGCAGTTACTCAGGGGCTGGGGCCAACGTCCTGACTTTC. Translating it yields CASSYSGAGANVLTF.

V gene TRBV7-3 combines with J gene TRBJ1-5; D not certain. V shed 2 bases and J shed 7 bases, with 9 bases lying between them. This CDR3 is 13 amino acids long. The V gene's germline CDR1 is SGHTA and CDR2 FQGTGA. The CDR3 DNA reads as TGTGCCAGCAGCTTACACGGGGAGCAGCCCCAGCATTTT. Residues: CASSLHGEQPQHF.

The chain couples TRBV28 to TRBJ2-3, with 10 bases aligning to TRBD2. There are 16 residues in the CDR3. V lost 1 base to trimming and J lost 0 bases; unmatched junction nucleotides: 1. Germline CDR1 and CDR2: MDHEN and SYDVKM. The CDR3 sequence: CASSLLAGGSTDTQYF. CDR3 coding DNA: TGTGCCAGCAGTTTATTAGCGGGGGGCAGCACAGATACGCAGTATTTT.

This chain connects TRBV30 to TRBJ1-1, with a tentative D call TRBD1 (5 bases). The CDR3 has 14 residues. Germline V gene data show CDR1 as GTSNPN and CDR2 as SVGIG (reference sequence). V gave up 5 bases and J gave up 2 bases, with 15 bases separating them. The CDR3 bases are TGTGCCTGGCGACAGACGATTAGAAACACTGAAGCTTTCTTT. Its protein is CAWRQTIRNTEAFF.

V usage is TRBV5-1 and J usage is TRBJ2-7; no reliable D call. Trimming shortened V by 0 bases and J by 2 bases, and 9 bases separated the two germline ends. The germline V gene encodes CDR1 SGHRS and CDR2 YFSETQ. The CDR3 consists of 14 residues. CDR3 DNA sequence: TGCGCCAGCAGCTTGGCTACGAGTACCTACGAGCAGTACTTC. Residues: CASSLATSTYEQYF.

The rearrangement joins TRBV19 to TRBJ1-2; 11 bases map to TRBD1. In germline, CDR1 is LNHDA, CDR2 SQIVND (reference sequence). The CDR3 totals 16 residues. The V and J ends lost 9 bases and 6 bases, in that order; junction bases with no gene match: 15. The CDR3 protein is CASRSGTGGPRHGYTF. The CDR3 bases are TGTGCCAGCCGATCCGGGACAGGGGGACCAAGGCATGGCTACACCTTC.

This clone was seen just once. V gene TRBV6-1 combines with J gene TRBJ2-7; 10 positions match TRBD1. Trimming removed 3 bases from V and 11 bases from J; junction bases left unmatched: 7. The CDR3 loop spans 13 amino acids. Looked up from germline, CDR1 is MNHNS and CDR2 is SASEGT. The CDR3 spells CASSDPGTGEKYF. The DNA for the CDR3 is TGTGCCAGCAGTGACCCCGGGACAGGGGAGAAGTACTTC.

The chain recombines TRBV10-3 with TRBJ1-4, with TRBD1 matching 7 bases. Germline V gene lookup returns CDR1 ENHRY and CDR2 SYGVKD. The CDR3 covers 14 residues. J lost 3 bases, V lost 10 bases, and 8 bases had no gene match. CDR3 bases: TGTGCCAGCAAATCCGGGACAGCTAATGAAAAACTGTTTTTT. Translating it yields CASKSGTANEKLFF.

The CDR3 DNA is TGTGCCAGCAGCTTGGGGACAGGGGGTACTGAAGCTTTCTTT. Translation gives CASSLGTGGTEAFF. This sequence joins TRBV5-4 and TRBJ1-1, with 10 bases aligning to TRBD1. With 0 bases clipped from V and 5 bases from J, the junction kept 1 base outside the gene matches. The CDR3 extends over 14 amino acids. Germline values: CDR1 SGHNT, CDR2 YYREEE (reference sequence).

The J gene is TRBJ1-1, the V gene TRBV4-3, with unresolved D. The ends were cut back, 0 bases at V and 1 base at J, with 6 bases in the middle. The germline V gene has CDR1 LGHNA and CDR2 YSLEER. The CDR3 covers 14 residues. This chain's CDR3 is CASSQDRWNTEAFF. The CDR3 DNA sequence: TGCGCCAGCAGCCAAGACAGGTGGAACACTGAAGCTTTCTTT.

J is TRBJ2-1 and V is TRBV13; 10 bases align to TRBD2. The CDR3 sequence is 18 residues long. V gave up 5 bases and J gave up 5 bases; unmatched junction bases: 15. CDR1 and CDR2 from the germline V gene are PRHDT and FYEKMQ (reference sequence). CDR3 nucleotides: TGTGCCAGCAGCGACCGGGGGCTAGCGGGAGTTGTCGACAATGAGCAGTTCTTC. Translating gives CASSDRGLAGVVDNEQFF.

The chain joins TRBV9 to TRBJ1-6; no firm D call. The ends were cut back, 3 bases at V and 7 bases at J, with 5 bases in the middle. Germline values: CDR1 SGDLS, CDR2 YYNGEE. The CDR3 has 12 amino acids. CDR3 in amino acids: CASSGLNSPLHF. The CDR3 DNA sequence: TGTGCCAGCAGCGGTCTGAATTCACCCCTCCACTTT.

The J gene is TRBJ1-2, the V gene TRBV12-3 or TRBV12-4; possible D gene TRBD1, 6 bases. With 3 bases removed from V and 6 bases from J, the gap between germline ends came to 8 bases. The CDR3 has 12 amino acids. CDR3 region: CASSFYRDGYTF. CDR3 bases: TGTGCCAGCAGTTTCTACAGGGATGGCTACACCTTC.

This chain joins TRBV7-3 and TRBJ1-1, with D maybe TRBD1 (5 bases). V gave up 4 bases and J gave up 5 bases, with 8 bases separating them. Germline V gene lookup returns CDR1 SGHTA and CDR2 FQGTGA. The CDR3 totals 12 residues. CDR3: CASSSQGTEAFF. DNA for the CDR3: TGTGCCAGCAGCTCGCAGGGTACTGAAGCTTTCTTT.

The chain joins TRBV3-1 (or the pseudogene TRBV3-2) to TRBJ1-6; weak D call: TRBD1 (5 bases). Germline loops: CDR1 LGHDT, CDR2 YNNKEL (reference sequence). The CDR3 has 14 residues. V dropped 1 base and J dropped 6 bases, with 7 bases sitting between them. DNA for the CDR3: TGTGCCAGCAGCCAAGGACAGTCTAATTCACCCCTCCACTTT. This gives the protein CASSQGQSNSPLHF.

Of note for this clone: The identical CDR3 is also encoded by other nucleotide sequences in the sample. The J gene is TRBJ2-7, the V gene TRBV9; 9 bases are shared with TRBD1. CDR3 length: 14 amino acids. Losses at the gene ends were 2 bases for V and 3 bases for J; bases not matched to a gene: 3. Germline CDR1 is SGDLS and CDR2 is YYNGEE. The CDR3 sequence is CASSVGQGYYEQYF. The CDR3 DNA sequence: TGTGCCAGCAGCGTGGGACAGGGATACTACGAGCAGTACTTC. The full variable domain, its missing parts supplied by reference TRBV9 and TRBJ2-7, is DSGVTQTPKHLITATGQRVTLRCSPRSGDLSVYWYQQSLDQGLQFLIQYYNGEERAKGNILERFSAQQFPDLHSELNLSSLELGDSALYFCASSVGQGYYEQYFGPGTRLTVT.

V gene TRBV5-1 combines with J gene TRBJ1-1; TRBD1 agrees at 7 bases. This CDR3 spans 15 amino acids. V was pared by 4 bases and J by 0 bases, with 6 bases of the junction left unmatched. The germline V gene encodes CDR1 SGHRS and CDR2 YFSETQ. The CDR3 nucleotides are TGCGCCAGCAGCCTCGCCGGGACAGTGAACACTGAAGCTTTCTTT. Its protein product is CASSLAGTVNTEAFF.

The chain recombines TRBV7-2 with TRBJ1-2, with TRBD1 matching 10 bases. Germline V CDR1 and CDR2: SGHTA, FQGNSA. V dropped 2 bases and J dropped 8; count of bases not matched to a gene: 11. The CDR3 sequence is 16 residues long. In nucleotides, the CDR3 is TGTGCCAGCAGCTTAAACGATGGGACAGGGGTCTACGGCTACACCTTC. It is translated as CASSLNDGTGVYGYTF.

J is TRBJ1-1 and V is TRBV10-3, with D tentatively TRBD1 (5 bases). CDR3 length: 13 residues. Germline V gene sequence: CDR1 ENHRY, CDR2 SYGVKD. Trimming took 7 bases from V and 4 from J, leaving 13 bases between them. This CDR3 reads CAINLRVGTEAFF. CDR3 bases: TGTGCCATCAACCTCAGGGTGGGCACTGAAGCTTTCTTT.

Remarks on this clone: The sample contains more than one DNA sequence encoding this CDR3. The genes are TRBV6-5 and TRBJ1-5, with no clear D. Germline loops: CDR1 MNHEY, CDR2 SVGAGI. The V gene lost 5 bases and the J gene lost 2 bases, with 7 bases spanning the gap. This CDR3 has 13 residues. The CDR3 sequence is CASSPRGNQPQHF. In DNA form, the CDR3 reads TGTGCCAGCAGTCCACGGGGCAATCAGCCCCAGCATTTT.

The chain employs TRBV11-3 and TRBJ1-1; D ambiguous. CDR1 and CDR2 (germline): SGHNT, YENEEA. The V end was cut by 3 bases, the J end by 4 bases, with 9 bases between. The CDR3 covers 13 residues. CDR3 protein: CASSFRESTEAFF. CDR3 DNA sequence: TGTGCCAGCAGCTTTCGGGAATCCACTGAAGCTTTCTTT.